This T cell receptor (beta chain) was recorded in a study of T cells after yellow fever vaccination. This clonotype was detected only a few times. The V end lost 0 bases, the J end lost 3 bases, and 9 bases lay between the germline ends. CDR1 and CDR2 from the germline V gene are SGHDT and YYEEEE. The CDR3 sequence is 14 residues long. Each CDR3 protein gets one entry after TCRdb re-called the 5' RACE reads with MiXCR. The sample lists just over 300,000 distinct CDR3 sequences, roughly 3.5% occurring once. The J gene is TRBJ1-2, the V gene TRBV5-6; no definite D call. Material: PBMCs, obtained on the day of the yellow fever booster vaccination. The sequence was collected from a man in his late teens or twenties who received the YFV17D yellow fever vaccine. The DNA of the CDR3 is TGTGCCAGCAGCTTGGAGAGAACAGACTATGGCTACACCTTC. It encodes CASSLERTDYGYTF.